A single sample gave rise to the 15 T cell receptor beta chains below, sequenced in a study of a mutant IDH1 vaccine in newly diagnosed glioma. These receptors have no identified antigens. Specified time point: week 23, last vaccination. Vaccine doses each comprised 300 ug of mutant IDH1 20-mer peptide, with topical imiquimod. Using immunoSEQ multiplex PCR, the repertoire was profiled, and TCRdb retains in-frame clones only, with some absent. The sample records under 45,000 clones, under 95% being singletons. The material was PBMCs, obtained from a glioma patient whose treatment included an IDH1 peptide vaccine. The receptor set was obtained from a man aged 50-59 years with glioma.

This rearrangement joins TRBV29-1 to TRBJ1-2; D gene ambiguous. The CDR3 sequence is 17 residues long. Germline CDR1 reads SQVTM; CDR2 reads ANQGSEA. Trimming cost V 0 bases and J 1 base, with 18 bases left between them. CDR3 protein: CSVEDWAARDGNYGYTF. In DNA, the CDR3 is TGCAGCGTTGAAGACTGGGCGGCACGAGACGGTAACTATGGCTACACCTTC.

This chain uses TRBV10-3 with TRBJ2-1; no clear D gene. The germline V gene has CDR1 ENHRY and CDR2 SYGVKD. Trimming took off 2 bases at V and 0 bases at J, with 8 bases between the two ends. This CDR3 is 15 amino acids long. DNA of the CDR3: TGTGCCATCAGTGAGCCCCTCGGCTCCTACAATGAGCAGTTCTTC. Residues: CAISEPLGSYNEQFF.

The chain links TRBV27 to TRBJ2-7; possible D gene TRBD2, 6 bases. Germline V CDR1 and CDR2: MNHEY, SMNVEV (reference sequence). CDR3 length: 14 amino acids. Trimming left V 4 bases short and J 6 bases short, with 16 bases between. This chain's CDR3 is CASSSRQWRAEQYF. The CDR3 DNA sequence: TGTGCCAGCAGTTCTAGACAGTGGAGGGCCGAGCAGTACTTC.

This clone was counted a single time. The chain has TRBV4-1 and TRBJ1-2, with D maybe TRBD1 (6 bases). V lost 2 bases and J 1 base, leaving 20 bases between the germline ends. The CDR3 has 18 amino acids. The germline V gene has CDR1 MGHRA and CDR2 YSYEKL. The CDR3 loop is CASSQLTKIGTLNYGYTF. Here the CDR3 DNA reads TGCGCCAGCAGCCAACTGACTAAGATCGGGACACTTAACTATGGCTACACCTTC.

The chain links TRBV6-1 to TRBJ2-5; possible D gene TRBD2, 5 bases. The closer fit of TRBJ2-7 to the DNA end suggests the J call may be wrong. The CDR3 spans 14 residues. Germline V CDR1 and CDR2: MNHNS, SASEGT. The CDR3 sequence is CASSEAAGIYEQYF. In DNA, the CDR3 is TGTGCCAGCAGTGAAGCGGCGGGTATCTACGAGCAGTACTTC.

The chain links TRBV28 to TRBJ2-2; unclear D gene. This CDR3 has 15 amino acids. V shed 3 bases and J shed 4 bases, with 12 bases lying between them. Looked up from germline, CDR1 is MDHEN and CDR2 is SYDVKM. This chain's CDR3 is CASSFRLEVTGELFF. In DNA form, the CDR3 reads TGTGCCAGCAGTTTTCGTCTAGAAGTCACCGGGGAGCTGTTTTTT.

The rearrangement joins TRBV6-5 to TRBJ1-5, with a possible D match to TRBD1 (6 bases). V lost 5 bases and J 7 bases, leaving 12 bases between the germline ends. Germline lookup yields CDR1 MNHEY and CDR2 SVGAGI. The CDR3 is made up of 13 amino acids. CDR3 sequence: CASSPGTSQPQHF. CDR3 nucleotides: TGTGCCAGCAGTCCCGGGACATCACAGCCCCAGCATTTT.

This sequence joins TRBV19 and TRBJ2-3; 7 nucleotides match TRBD2. CDR1 is LNHDA and CDR2 is SQIVND in the germline V gene (reference sequence). This CDR3 spans 17 amino acids. The ends lost 5 bases at V and 1 base at J; junction bases unmatched: 12. In DNA, the CDR3 is TGTGCCAGTAGTCTGTTGGCGGGAGTAGTGGGCACAGATACGCAGTATTTT. Its translation is CASSLLAGVVGTDTQYF. The full variable domain, completed using reference TRBV19 and TRBJ2-3, is DGGITQSPKYLFRKEGQNVTLSCEQNLNHDAMYWYRQDPGQGLRLIYYSQIVNDFQKGDIAEGYSVSREKKESFPLTVTSAQKNPTAFYLCASSLLAGVVGTDTQYFGPGTRLTVL.

The chain links TRBV18 to TRBJ1-3, with unresolved D. Germline CDR1 is KGHSH and CDR2 is LQKENI. The V and J ends lost 5 bases and 3 bases respectively, with 17 bases between them. This CDR3 has 16 amino acids. Here the CDR3 reads CASSSLGGIFGNTIYF. The CDR3 DNA is TGTGCCAGCTCATCCCTGGGAGGGATCTTTGGAAACACCATATATTTT.

Written as DNA, the CDR3 is TGCGCCAGCAGCCAGAGGAGGGGGGCCTACAATGAGCAGTTCTTC. It yields the protein CASSQRRGAYNEQFF. This rearrangement joins TRBV4-3 to TRBJ2-1; D tentatively reads TRBD1 or TRBD2 (6 bases each). V lost 3 bases and J lost 2, with 11 bases in between. The CDR3 consists of 15 residues. The V gene's germline CDR1 is LGHNA and CDR2 YSLEER.

This clone was counted once. This chain links TRBV15 with TRBJ1-5, with D perhaps TRBD1 (6 bases). There are 15 residues in the CDR3. The germline V gene encodes CDR1 LNHNV and CDR2 YYDKDF (reference sequence). V was trimmed by 5 bases and J by 7 bases, leaving 18 bases between them. For the CDR3, the DNA is TGTGCCACCAGCCCCCGGGACATATCAGGCCAGCCCCAGCATTTT. Its translation is CATSPRDISGQPQHF. Full variable domain (rest looked up from reference TRBV15 and TRBJ1-5): DAMVIQNPRYQVTQFGKPVTLSCSQTLNHNVMYWYQQKSSQAPKLLFHYYDKDFNNEADTPDNFQSRRPNTSFCFLDIRSPGLGDTAMYLCATSPRDISGQPQHFGDGTRLSIL.

This clone was detected a few times. The rearrangement links TRBV20-1 to TRBJ1-1; D gene ambiguous. The CDR3 is made up of 11 amino acids. V lost 1 base and J 5 bases, leaving 5 bases between the germline ends. Germline V CDR1 and CDR2: DFQATT, SNEGSKA (reference sequence). The CDR3 coding sequence is TGCAGTGCTAGAGGGAATACTGAAGCTTTCTTT. Amino acids: CSARGNTEAFF.

This clone appeared a few times. It is likely a read error: a sequence one base away is far more abundant. The chain recombines TRBV7-9 with TRBJ2-5; D call uncertain. The better agreement between TRBJ2-7 and the DNA end casts doubt on the J call. The CDR3 extends over 12 amino acids. The germline V gene encodes CDR1 SEHNR and CDR2 FQNEAQ (reference sequence). As DNA, the CDR3 is TGTGCCAGCAGCTTAGCCCCCTACGAGCAGTACTTC. This translates into CASSLAPYEQYF.

This chain connects TRBV12-5 to TRBJ1-1, with a weak D call TRBD1 (5 bases). The V end was cut by 5 bases, the J end by 9 bases, with 19 bases between. This CDR3 is built from 14 residues. Per germline, CDR1 LGHNT and CDR2 FRNRAP. The CDR3, as DNA: TGTGCTAGTGGTGCGGAGGGGATCCGATCTAAAGCTTTCTTT. This encodes CASGAEGIRSKAFF. Looking up the rest from reference TRBV12-5 and TRBJ1-1 gives the full variable domain: DARVTQTPRHKVTEMGQEVTMRCQPILGHNTVFWYRQTMMQGLELLAYFRNRAPLDDSGMPKDRFSAEMPDATLATLKIQPSEPRDSAVYFCASGAEGIRSKAFFGQGTRLTVV.

The rearrangement uses TRBV29-1 and TRBJ2-5; D uncertain. The CDR3 length is 11 residues. CDR1 SQVTM and CDR2 ANQGSEA come from the germline V gene. V was clipped by 4 bases and J by 5 bases, with 8 bases between them. Written as DNA, the CDR3 is TGCAGCGTTGCAGGTAGTGAGACCCAGTACTTC. Translation gives CSVAGSETQYF.